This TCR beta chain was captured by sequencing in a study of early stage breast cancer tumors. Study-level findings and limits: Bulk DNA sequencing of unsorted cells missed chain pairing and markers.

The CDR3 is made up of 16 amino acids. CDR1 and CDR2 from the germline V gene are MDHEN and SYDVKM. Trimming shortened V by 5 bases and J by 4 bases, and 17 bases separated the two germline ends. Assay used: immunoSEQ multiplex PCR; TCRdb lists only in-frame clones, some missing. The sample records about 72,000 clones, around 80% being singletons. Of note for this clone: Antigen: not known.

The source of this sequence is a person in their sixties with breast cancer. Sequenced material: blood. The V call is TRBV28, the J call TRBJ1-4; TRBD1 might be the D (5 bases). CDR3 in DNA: TGTGCCAGCAGTACTCCTGCTGGGGGGGGTAATGAAAAACTGTTTTTT. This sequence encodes CASSTPAGGGNEKLFF.